The 32 T cell receptor beta chains presented below share a single source sample, sequenced in a study of T cell repertoires in aging, cancer and after chemotherapy. Amplification of TCR beta used genomic DNA extracted from peripheral blood. Rearranged V-D-J TRB sequences were amplified with a mixed TRB-A/B primer pool. Each CDR3 protein gets one entry after TCRdb re-called the multiplex PCR reads with MiXCR. This table holds under 6,000 distinct CDR3 sequences, around 22% found once. The sequencing sample was made of blood. These TCRs come from a human donor with a blood cancer.

By sample fraction, this clonotype is medium-sized. The gene calls are TRBV5-1 and TRBJ2-2, with a tentative D call TRBD2 (7 bases). Germline lookup yields CDR1 SGHRS and CDR2 YFSETQ. V lost 1 base, J lost 4 bases, and 14 bases lay in between. The CDR3 covers 16 residues. CDR3 nucleotides: TGCGCCAGCAGCTTGCGGGGGGCGCGAAGCACCGGGGAGCTGTTTTTT. Its translation: CASSLRGARSTGELFF.

In its sample, this clonotype is medium-sized (0.01 to 0.1%). V and J are TRBV30 and TRBJ1-5; the D is unclear. The CDR3 loop spans 14 amino acids. The ends were cut back, 0 bases at V and 0 bases at J, with 6 bases in the middle. Germline V gene sequence: CDR1 GTSNPN, CDR2 SVGIG (reference sequence). CDR3 loop: CAWSVGFSNQPQHF. Here the CDR3 DNA reads TGTGCCTGGAGTGTGGGTTTTAGCAATCAGCCCCAGCATTTT.

This clonotype was recorded a few times. V and J are TRBV19 and TRBJ1-1; a weak D match, TRBD1 (6 bases). V lost 9 bases and J 7 bases, leaving 18 bases between the germline ends. Germline V gives CDR1 LNHDA, CDR2 SQIVND (reference sequence). This CDR3 is 13 amino acids long. The CDR3 spells CASGRQAVGEAFF. For the CDR3, the DNA is TGTGCCAGCGGTAGACAGGCCGTGGGTGAAGCTTTCTTT.

Within the sample, this clonotype is medium-sized. The gene calls are TRBV5-1 and TRBJ2-1; D remains unclear. CDR1 is SGHRS and CDR2 is YFSETQ in the germline V gene. The germline V and J ends were trimmed by 3 bases and 8 bases, with 9 bases remaining between them. The length of the CDR3 is 12 residues. CDR3 sequence reads: CASSSASDEQFF. As DNA, the CDR3 is TGCGCCAGCAGCTCGGCCAGCGATGAGCAGTTCTTC.

By frequency in the sample, this clonotype is medium-sized. The chain is built from TRBV30 and TRBJ2-5; D unclear. Germline V gene data show CDR1 as GTSNPN and CDR2 as SVGIG (reference sequence). The V and J ends lost 7 bases and 4 bases respectively, with 19 bases between them. The CDR3 sequence is 14 residues long. As DNA, the CDR3 is TGTGCCTTCACGGAAGTCATTAGTATAGAGACCCAGTACTTC. Protein product: CAFTEVISIETQYF.

The chain has TRBV11-3 and TRBJ2-7, with 7 nucleotides matching TRBD2. V shed 2 bases, J shed 1 base, and the junction held 8 bases outside the gene matches. Germline loops: CDR1 SGHNT, CDR2 YENEEA. The CDR3 spans 16 residues. The CDR3 protein is CASSLQVGGPSYEQYF. In DNA form, the CDR3 reads TGTGCCAGCAGCTTACAAGTGGGAGGGCCGTCCTACGAGCAGTACTTC.

This clonotype was picked up a small number of times. This sequence joins TRBV19 and TRBJ1-1; D call uncertain. The CDR3 is 13 residues long. V was pared by 2 bases and J by 4 bases, with 8 bases between. Germline assignment: CDR1 LNHDA and CDR2 SQIVND (reference sequence). As DNA, the CDR3 is TGTGCCAGTAGTATAAACCGGGGCACTGAAGCTTTCTTT. This translates into CASSINRGTEAFF.

This rearrangement joins TRBV5-1 to TRBJ1-2; weak D call: TRBD1 (6 bases). The germline V gene encodes CDR1 SGHRS and CDR2 YFSETQ. The CDR3 has 13 residues. Trimming left V 2 bases short and J 7 bases short, with 12 bases between. The CDR3 spells CASSFGTRGGYTF. CDR3 nucleotide sequence: TGCGCCAGCAGCTTCGGGACAAGGGGTGGCTACACCTTC.

This chain joins TRBV9 and TRBJ1-2; D is uncertain. Trimming left V 4 bases short and J 4 bases short, with 14 bases between. CDR1 SGDLS and CDR2 YYNGEE come from the germline V gene. This CDR3 spans 14 amino acids. The CDR3 loop reads CASSPGGGSYGYTF. In DNA form, the CDR3 reads TGTGCCAGCAGCCCGGGAGGAGGGAGCTATGGCTACACCTTC.

The V gene is TRBV11-2, the J gene TRBJ2-3; maybe TRBD2 (6 bases). This CDR3 is built from 15 residues. Germline V CDR1 and CDR2: SGHAT, FQNNGV. V dropped 5 bases and J dropped 5 bases, with 17 bases sitting between them. CDR3 DNA sequence: TGTGCCAGCAGCCTTCGTCAGGACGGGAGAGATACGCAGTATTTT. Encoded protein: CASSLRQDGRDTQYF.

This clonotype is medium-sized by share. The rearrangement uses TRBV5-4 and TRBJ2-2; D remains ambiguous. V lost 4 bases and J 3 bases, leaving 13 bases between the germline ends. CDR1 is SGHNT, CDR2 YYREEE, per germline (reference sequence). This CDR3 is built from 15 residues. CDR3 sequence (DNA): TGTGCCAGCAGCCTTAATGTTAGAGACACCGGGGAGCTGTTTTTT. Its protein product is CASSLNVRDTGELFF. Looking up the rest from reference TRBV5-4 and TRBJ2-2 gives the full variable domain: ETGVTQSPTHLIKTRGQQVTLRCSSQSGHNTVSWYQQALGQGPQFIFQYYREEENGRGNFPPRFSGLQFPNYSSELNVNALELDDSALYLCASSLNVRDTGELFFGEGSRLTVL.

Relative to its sample, this clonotype is medium-sized. The chain recombines TRBV6-5 with TRBJ1-2, with D uncertain. The V end was cut by 2 bases, the J end by 5 bases, with 15 bases between. The germline V gene encodes CDR1 MNHEY and CDR2 SVGAGI. CDR3 size: 15 residues. The CDR3, as DNA: TGTGCCAGCAGTTACGGGAGCGCCCGGGGTTATGGCTACACCTTC. Its protein product is CASSYGSARGYGYTF.

The V gene is TRBV20-1, the J gene TRBJ2-3; 10 nucleotides match TRBD2. The CDR3 runs to 14 residues. The germline gives CDR1 DFQATT, CDR2 SNEGSKA (reference sequence). The junction had 6 bases not matched to a gene; V was cut back by 6 bases and J by 3 bases. CDR3 sequence reads: CSAERGGDTDTQYF. CDR3 DNA: TGCAGTGCCGAGCGGGGGGGCGATACAGATACGCAGTATTTT.

The V and J genes are TRBV20-1 and TRBJ2-2, with TRBD2 identical over 10 bases. The CDR3 covers 15 residues. The germline V gene encodes CDR1 DFQATT and CDR2 SNEGSKA (reference sequence). J was trimmed by 1 base and V by 3 bases; bases with no gene match: 2. The CDR3 here is CSASRTSGNTGELFF. The CDR3 coding sequence is TGCAGTGCTAGCAGGACTAGCGGGAACACCGGGGAGCTGTTTTTT.

This chain links TRBV5-4 with TRBJ1-1; 7 nucleotides agree with TRBD1. The CDR3 totals 13 residues. V trimming: 5 bases; J trimming: 10 bases; junction bases outside the gene matches: 11. Germline values: CDR1 SGHNT, CDR2 YYREEE (reference sequence). CDR3 sequence: CASRLTGESGAFF. The CDR3 nucleotides read TGTGCCAGCAGATTAACAGGGGAGAGTGGAGCTTTCTTT.

This clonotype was found once. The chain recombines TRBV19 with TRBJ1-1; 8 positions agree with TRBD1. The trim removed 4 bases at V and 1 base at J, leaving 5 bases unmatched. The germline gives CDR1 LNHDA, CDR2 SQIVND (reference sequence). CDR3 length equals 15 residues. This chain's CDR3 is CASSKSDRGNTEAFF. The CDR3 DNA is TGTGCCAGTAGTAAGTCCGACAGGGGGAACACTGAAGCTTTCTTT.

The V and J genes are TRBV5-1 and TRBJ2-1, with 13 positions matching TRBD2. The CDR3 has 16 amino acids. Trimming at V came to 0 bases and at J to 7 bases, leaving 4 bases not matched to a gene. The germline CDR1 and CDR2 sequences are SGHRS and YFSETQ. The CDR3 bases are TGCGCCAGCAGCTTGGGGCGGACTAGCGGGGGTAATGAGCAGTTCTTC. Amino acids: CASSLGRTSGGNEQFF.

This clonotype is categorized as medium-sized. V and J are TRBV6-1 and TRBJ2-3; 7 bases match TRBD2. J gave up 4 bases and V 1 base, and 11 bases lay outside the gene matches. The CDR3 contains 17 residues. CDR1 is MNHNS, CDR2 SASEGT, per germline. CDR3 DNA: TGTGCCAGCAGTGAAGGGTCGACTAGCAGAGGTGCAGATACGCAGTATTTT. Translating it yields CASSEGSTSRGADTQYF.

The rearrangement links TRBV11-2 to TRBJ1-1, with 12 bases identical to TRBD1. Germline CDR1 is SGHAT and CDR2 is FQNNGV. This CDR3 comprises 14 residues. J was trimmed by 4 bases and V by 5 bases; bases with no gene match: 2. CDR3 bases: TGTGCCAGCAGCCCGGGACAGGGGGCCACTGAAGCTTTCTTT. It translates to CASSPGQGATEAFF.

As for this clonotype: This may come from a read error, since a much larger clone is one base off. The V gene is TRBV20-1, the J gene TRBJ2-1, with D maybe TRBD2 (5 bases). Germline assignment: CDR1 DFQATT and CDR2 SNEGSKA (reference sequence). This CDR3 has 13 residues. CDR3 nucleotides: TGCAGTGCTAGCCCCAGCGGTTACAATGAGCTGTTCTTC. It encodes CSASPSGYNELFF.

There are a few counts of this clonotype. The chain carries TRBV11-2 and TRBJ2-1, with 11 bases identical to TRBD1. The trim removed 6 bases at V and 6 bases at J, leaving 4 bases unmatched. Looked up from germline, CDR1 is SGHAT and CDR2 is FQNNGV. The CDR3 covers 14 residues. CDR3 sequence reads: CASRPGTGGNEQFF. CDR3 in DNA: TGTGCCAGCAGACCCGGGACAGGGGGCAATGAGCAGTTCTTC.

This sequence joins TRBV20-1 and TRBJ2-5; 9 bases are a match to TRBD2. The CDR3 extends over 17 amino acids. Germline CDR1 is DFQATT and CDR2 is SNEGSKA (reference sequence). The V gene end was trimmed by 0 bases and the J gene end by 5 bases; junction bases not matched to a gene: 13. The CDR3 sequence: CSAREEVAGAHRETQYF. The CDR3 coding sequence is TGCAGTGCTAGAGAGGAAGTAGCGGGGGCCCACCGGGAGACCCAGTACTTC.

This clonotype occurred a few times. The rearrangement uses TRBV7-9 and TRBJ2-7, with TRBD2 matching 8 bases. This CDR3 is built from 13 residues. V lost 5 bases to trimming and J lost 6 bases; unmatched junction nucleotides: 6. From germline, CDR1 is SEHNR and CDR2 FQNEAQ (reference sequence). The CDR3 coding sequence is TGTGCCAGCAGCCCCACGGGGGGGATCGAGCAGTACTTC. It codes for CASSPTGGIEQYF.

This chain uses TRBV11-2 with TRBJ2-7; D is perhaps TRBD1 (6 bases). Trimming removed 2 bases at V and 2 bases at J, with 13 bases between. Germline V gene sequence: CDR1 SGHAT, CDR2 FQNNGV. The CDR3 length is 15 residues. The CDR3 here is CASSLQQGFTYEQYF. DNA of the CDR3: TGTGCCAGCAGCTTACAACAGGGCTTCACCTACGAGCAGTACTTC.

This clonotype appeared a few times. The J gene is TRBJ1-5, the V gene TRBV19, with D uncertain. The CDR3 contains 13 residues. V lost 0 bases and J lost 7, with 7 bases in between. CDR1 and CDR2 from the germline V gene are LNHDA and SQIVND (reference sequence). The CDR3 nucleotides read TGTGCCAGTAGTATAGATCACAAGCAGCCCCAGCATTTT. Its translation is CASSIDHKQPQHF.

This clonotype has just a few counts. The CDR3 DNA reads as TGCGCCAGCAGGGGACAGCCTCAAGAGACCCAGTACTTC. It yields the protein CASRGQPQETQYF. The chain links TRBV5-1 to TRBJ2-5; 7 bases line up with TRBD1. V shed 5 bases, J shed 2 bases, and the junction held 3 bases outside the gene matches. This CDR3 region has 13 residues. Germline V gene sequence: CDR1 SGHRS, CDR2 YFSETQ. Together with reference TRBV5-1 and TRBJ2-5, the CDR3 gives the full variable domain: KAGVTQTPRYLIKTRGQQVTLSCSPISGHRSVSWYQQTPGQGLQFLFEYFSETQRNKGNFPGRFSGRQFSNSRSEMNVSTLELGDSALYLCASRGQPQETQYFGPGTRLLVL.

In this sample, this clonotype is medium-sized. This sequence joins TRBV6-5 and TRBJ2-1; 7 nucleotides agree with TRBD2. This CDR3 has 18 residues. Germline loops: CDR1 MNHEY, CDR2 SVGAGI. Unmatched junction bases numbered 14, after V lost 5 bases and J lost 1 base. In DNA, the CDR3 is TGTGCCAGCAGTCCCCGGGGGGTTCCGCGGGGGTCCTACAATGAGCAGTTCTTC. As protein: CASSPRGVPRGSYNEQFF.

This clonotype has just a few counts. This chain links TRBV5-1 with TRBJ1-5; TRBD1 aligns across 11 bases. The V segment lost 1 base and the J segment 1 base; nucleotides outside the gene matches: 4. The CDR3 runs to 17 residues. In germline, CDR1 is SGHRS, CDR2 YFSETQ. The CDR3 sequence is CASSLPGQGASNQPQHF. DNA of the CDR3: TGCGCCAGCAGCTTGCCCGGACAGGGGGCGAGCAATCAGCCCCAGCATTTT.

This clonotype is deemed medium-sized. The rearrangement links TRBV6-2 or TRBV6-3 to TRBJ2-1, with 7 positions matching TRBD1. The CDR3 is made up of 15 amino acids. J was trimmed by 4 bases and V by 0 bases; bases with no gene match: 3. Germline V gene sequence: CDR1 MNHEY, CDR2 SVGEGT. The CDR3 region has the DNA TGTGCCAGCAGTTACTCGAGACAGGGATACAATGAGCAGTTCTTC. Encoded protein: CASSYSRQGYNEQFF.

This clonotype is medium-sized in the sample. This chain connects TRBV30 to TRBJ2-2, with a possible D match to TRBD1 (5 bases). V was clipped by 1 base and J by 4 bases, with 10 bases between them. CDR1 GTSNPN and CDR2 SVGIG come from the germline V gene (reference sequence). This CDR3 comprises 14 residues. The CDR3 bases are TGTGCCTGGAGTGCATCACAGGCCACCGGGGAGCTGTTTTTT. Protein product: CAWSASQATGELFF.

This clonotype showed up just once. One end of the junction is discordant with germline, which a read error may explain. V usage is TRBV10-3 and J usage is TRBJ2-2; 10 bases are a match to TRBD2. The CDR3 consists of 17 residues. Germline V gene lookup returns CDR1 ENHRY and CDR2 SYGVKD. In nucleotides, the CDR3 is TGTGCCAGCAGTGAACTCGGTTGGCTAGCGGGGGCCGGGGAGCTGTTTTTT. Amino acids: CASSELGWLAGAGELFF.

The J gene is TRBJ2-5, the V gene TRBV6-1; TRBD2 matches 16 bases. CDR1 and CDR2 from the germline V gene are MNHNS and SASEGT. The CDR3 length is 16 residues. J was trimmed by 1 base and V by 8 bases; bases with no gene match: 4. The CDR3 here is CASGGLAGGPQETQYF. The CDR3 region has the DNA TGTGCCAGCGGGGGACTAGCGGGAGGGCCCCAAGAGACCCAGTACTTC.